This T cell receptor (beta chain) was obtained from a study of tumor and adjacent non-tumor tissue in lung cancer. As for this clonotype: One end of the junction is discordant with germline, which a read error may explain.

Three rounds of nested PCR, following a modified ARM-PCR protocol, produced the TCRbeta library. MiXCR, applied by TCRdb to the multiplex PCR reads, yields one record per CDR3 protein. The data contain around 79,000 distinct CDR3 sequences, roughly 72% of them singletons. The template was RNA from unsorted bulk tissue. The sequencing sample was made of lung tumor tissue. This receptor was obtained from a woman aged 40-49 years with non-small cell lung cancer.

For the CDR3, the DNA is TGTGCCAGCAATTACATCATCGGGTTTGATTGGGACAAGCAAGATACTCAGTACTTC. This sequence encodes CASNYIIGFDWDKQDTQYF. This sequence joins TRBV6-6 and TRBJ2-5; D may be TRBD1 (6 bases). Germline V gene sequence: CDR1 MNHNY, CDR2 SVGAGI (reference sequence). The CDR3 is 19 amino acids.